The rows below give T cell receptor beta chains drawn from one sample of a study of vaccination and CD4 T cells after COVID-19. TCRdb reprocessed the PCR reads with MiXCR, giving one entry per CDR3 protein. Among about 20,000 distinct CDR3 sequences listed, about 50% were seen once. The antigens for these receptors are not known. Sequencing was done on a sample of CD4+ T cells from blood, cultured in vitro. The origin of the receptors is a human donor who had recovered from COVID-19. The CDR3 runs from the conserved cysteine through the conserved F or W. A D gene is named only where the DNA matches it firmly. Some rows mark clone size as missing; the rest say once, few, many or name a class of expanded clone.

j_gene: TRBJ2-5
v_gene: TRBV15
abundance: -
d_gene: -
CDR3nt: TGTGCCACCAGCAGAGATCGGGGAGGTCAAGAGACCCAGTACTTC
CDR3aa: CATSRDRGGQETQYF

j_gene: TRBJ2-1
v_gene: TRBV20-1
abundance: few
d_gene: TRBD1
CDR3nt: TGCAGTGCTAGAGGCGGGAACCAGGGGGCTGAGCAGTTCTTC
CDR3aa: CSARGGNQGAEQFF

j_gene: TRBJ1-1
v_gene: TRBV10-2
abundance: -
d_gene: -
CDR3nt: TGCGCCAGCAGTCGGGGAGGCATGAACACTGAAGCTTTCTTT
CDR3aa: CASSRGGMNTEAFF

j_gene: TRBJ1-5
v_gene: TRBV12-3/TRBV12-4
abundance: -
d_gene: -
CDR3nt: TGTGCCAGCAGTTTAACCCCCATCCAGCCCCAGCATTTT
CDR3aa: CASSLTPIQPQHF

j_gene: TRBJ2-7
v_gene: TRBV7-3
abundance: -
d_gene: TRBD2
CDR3nt: TGTGCCAGCAGCCCAAACCCCCTAGCGGGGGGGTCCGGCTACGAGCAGTACTTC
CDR3aa: CASSPNPLAGGSGYEQYF

j_gene: TRBJ2-3
v_gene: TRBV20-1
abundance: -
d_gene: -
CDR3nt: TGCAGTGCCCAAGGGGGGGACTGGGGCACAGATACGCAGTATTTT
CDR3aa: CSAQGGDWGTDTQYF

j_gene: TRBJ2-5
v_gene: TRBV6-2/TRBV6-3
abundance: -
d_gene: TRBD2
CDR3nt: TGTGCCTCCCGACCTAGCGGGCAAGAGACCCAGTACTTC
CDR3aa: CASRPSGQETQYF

j_gene: TRBJ2-1
v_gene: TRBV14
abundance: -
d_gene: -
CDR3nt: TGTGCCAGCAGCCAAGATCTGGGGATATCCTACAATGAGCAGTTCTTC
CDR3aa: CASSQDLGISYNEQFF

j_gene: TRBJ2-7
v_gene: TRBV20-1
abundance: -
d_gene: -
CDR3nt: TGCAGTGCTAGAGAGGTAGGGAACTCCTACGAGCAGTACTTC
CDR3aa: CSAREVGNSYEQYF

j_gene: TRBJ2-3
v_gene: TRBV11-2
abundance: -
d_gene: -
CDR3nt: TGTGCCAGCAGCCCCGAGGTAGATACGCAGTATTTT
CDR3aa: CASSPEVDTQYF

j_gene: TRBJ2-2
v_gene: TRBV2
abundance: -
d_gene: TRBD2
CDR3nt: TGTGCCAGCAGCAGGGAGGGGACCGGGGAGCTGTTTTTT
CDR3aa: CASSREGTGELFF

j_gene: TRBJ1-2
v_gene: TRBV3-1
abundance: once
d_gene: TRBD1
CDR3nt: TGTGCCAGCAGCCCACGGGACAGCTATGGCTACACCTTC
CDR3aa: CASSPRDSYGYTF

j_gene: TRBJ2-7
v_gene: TRBV19
abundance: -
d_gene: TRBD2
CDR3nt: TGTGCCAGTAGTATGGTTAGCGGGAGCTACGAGCAGTACTTC
CDR3aa: CASSMVSGSYEQYF

j_gene: TRBJ2-5
v_gene: TRBV28
abundance: -
d_gene: -
CDR3nt: TGTGCCAGCAACTCGCCGCAGGGCGAGACCCAGTACTTC
CDR3aa: CASNSPQGETQYF

j_gene: TRBJ1-3
v_gene: TRBV2
abundance: -
d_gene: -
CDR3nt: TGTGCCCTCTTTTCAGACAACTCTGGAAACACCATATATTTT
CDR3aa: CALFSDNSGNTIYF

j_gene: TRBJ2-7
v_gene: TRBV20-1
abundance: -
d_gene: TRBD2
CDR3nt: TGCAGTGCTAGCTCTAGCGGTGCCTACGAGCAGTACTTC
CDR3aa: CSASSSGAYEQYF

j_gene: TRBJ2-3
v_gene: TRBV20-1
abundance: few
d_gene: -
CDR3nt: TGCAGTGCTAGTCTCCAGGGCCCAGATACGCAGTATTTT
CDR3aa: CSASLQGPDTQYF

j_gene: TRBJ2-2
v_gene: TRBV11-3
abundance: -
d_gene: TRBD2
CDR3nt: TGTGCCAGCAGCCCGCCCGGACTAGCGGGCGCCGGGGAGCTGTTTTTT
CDR3aa: CASSPPGLAGAGELFF

j_gene: TRBJ2-1
v_gene: TRBV6-1
abundance: -
d_gene: TRBD2
CDR3nt: TGTGCCAGCAGTGCAAGACTAGCGGGAGGGGCGGGGGAGCAGTTCTTC
CDR3aa: CASSARLAGGAGEQFF

j_gene: TRBJ2-4
v_gene: TRBV27
abundance: -
d_gene: -
CDR3nt: TGTGCCAGCAGTTTAAACTGGGAAAACATTCAGTACTTC
CDR3aa: CASSLNWENIQYF

j_gene: TRBJ2-2
v_gene: TRBV10-3
abundance: -
d_gene: -
CDR3nt: TGTGCCATCAGTGAGAGGGCAGGGGTGGACACCGGGGAGCTGTTTTTT
CDR3aa: CAISERAGVDTGELFF

j_gene: TRBJ1-6
v_gene: TRBV6-1
abundance: few
d_gene: -
CDR3nt: TGTGCCAGCACCCCTACGAGGGCAGGGGACAATTCACCCCTCCACTTT
CDR3aa: CASTPTRAGDNSPLHF

j_gene: TRBJ2-2
v_gene: TRBV20-1
abundance: few
d_gene: -
CDR3nt: TGCAGTGCTAGCCGTGGGGCGCCCGGGGAGCTGTTTTTT
CDR3aa: CSASRGAPGELFF

j_gene: TRBJ2-7
v_gene: TRBV6-5
abundance: -
d_gene: TRBD2
CDR3nt: TGTGCCAGCAGTTACGGCATCCCGGGACTAGCGGGAGGGAGTGAGCAGTACTTC
CDR3aa: CASSYGIPGLAGGSEQYF

j_gene: TRBJ1-2
v_gene: TRBV6-5
abundance: few
d_gene: -
CDR3nt: TGTGCCAGCAGTTATATTGCGGGGCCAGCTAACTATGGCTACACCTTC
CDR3aa: CASSYIAGPANYGYTF

j_gene: TRBJ2-2
v_gene: TRBV7-7
abundance: few
d_gene: TRBD2
CDR3nt: TGTGCCAGCAGCTTAGGACTAGCGGGCACCGGGGAGCTGTTTTTT
CDR3aa: CASSLGLAGTGELFF

j_gene: TRBJ2-2
v_gene: TRBV7-9
abundance: -
d_gene: -
CDR3nt: TGTGCCAGCAGCCCGAGATCAAGGAGGGCTTCGGGCACCGGGGAGCTGTTTTTT
CDR3aa: CASSPRSRRASGTGELFF

j_gene: TRBJ1-3
v_gene: TRBV7-9
abundance: -
d_gene: TRBD1
CDR3nt: TGTGCCAGCAGCTTAAGGACAGGTGGAAACACCATATATTTT
CDR3aa: CASSLRTGGNTIYF

j_gene: TRBJ2-2
v_gene: TRBV20-1
abundance: few
d_gene: -
CDR3nt: TGCAGTGCTAGAGGGCAGGGACTTCACACCGGGGAGCTGTTTTTT
CDR3aa: CSARGQGLHTGELFF

j_gene: TRBJ1-2
v_gene: TRBV7-9
abundance: -
d_gene: TRBD1
CDR3nt: TGTGCCAGCAGCGCCCGGACAGGTGGTTATGGCTACACCTTC
CDR3aa: CASSARTGGYGYTF

j_gene: TRBJ1-2
v_gene: TRBV28
abundance: -
d_gene: -
CDR3nt: TGTGCCAGCGCCCGCAACTATGGCTACACCTTC
CDR3aa: CASARNYGYTF

j_gene: TRBJ1-1
v_gene: TRBV20-1
abundance: -
d_gene: -
CDR3nt: TGCAGTGCGGTGGGGGGGAACACTGAAGCTTTCTTT
CDR3aa: CSAVGGNTEAFF

j_gene: TRBJ1-2
v_gene: TRBV2
abundance: -
d_gene: -
CDR3nt: TGTGCCAGCTCCTCCCTCCGCGGGCAGTTTCCAACTTATGGCTACACCTTC
CDR3aa: CASSSLRGQFPTYGYTF

j_gene: TRBJ1-1
v_gene: TRBV15
abundance: few
d_gene: -
CDR3nt: TGTGCCACCAGCAGAGCCCGGCTCTTGAACACTGAAGCTTTCTTT
CDR3aa: CATSRARLLNTEAFF

j_gene: TRBJ1-1
v_gene: TRBV19
abundance: -
d_gene: -
CDR3nt: TGTGCCAGTAGTATAAGAGGGCCTCGACGGCGGGCTTTCTTT
CDR3aa: CASSIRGPRRRAFF

j_gene: TRBJ1-3
v_gene: TRBV6-1
abundance: -
d_gene: -
CDR3nt: TGTGCCAGCAGTGAATGGGGATCCTCTGGAAACACCATATATTTT
CDR3aa: CASSEWGSSGNTIYF